The present T cell receptor (beta chain) was sequenced within a study of blood T cell repertoires in COVID-19 (dated by TCRdb to the early 2020s). Notes on the research overall: The collaborator samples originated in the United States, Italy and Spain and spanned the acute and convalescent phases of COVID-19. Subjects who had been exposed to COVID-19, were actively infected with it, or had recovered from it provided the deeply sampled blood TCRbeta repertoires that made up the dataset. Where available, HLA class I and class II types were obtained from metadata supplied by the sample provider rather than from assay-based typing. Sample metadata almost always included a de-identified subject ID, COVID-19 status, age in years and sex. The samples were drawn from the first 160 participants of the ongoing ImmuneRACE study and from roughly 1,300 subjects provided by 6 global collaborators. The repertoires were made available in a free public database intended to serve as a resource for research on the immune response to SARS-CoV-2. The material from the prospective study consisted of cDNA or gDNA derived from T cells, B-cell-depleted T cells, or PBMCs. What the research found in general, with its limitations: Clinical and demographic metadata were provided uncurated, with the amount varying by source and participant.

TCRbeta CDR3 regions were amplified from genomic DNA using the immunoSEQ Assay, a bias-controlled multiplex PCR. The authors' analysis ran thus. The number of nucleated cells in each sample was estimated from the amplification of reference gene primers within the assay. To quantify the absolute abundance of each unique TCRbeta CDR3 rearrangement, sequence reads were collapsed and filtered. For each sample, productive Simpson clonality was calculated as the square root of Simpson's diversity index across productive rearrangements. TCRdb stores this immuneACCESS table with in-frame sequences only. Part of the clones is absent; in the studies checked, under half of the shortfall reflects unresolved V genes, and no reason is known for the rest. V, J and clone size are taken as reported in that table, and D and trimming were inferred from the DNA itself. Present in this sample are roughly 70,000 clones, around nine tenths of which were seen just once. Approximately 20% of the sample is taken by the ten largest.

Collaborating institutions collected whole blood in K2EDTA tubes following their own protocols. For TCRbeta analysis, collaborator samples were shipped as frozen whole blood, as isolated PBMCs, or as DNA extracted from either sample type. As regards this clone: No cognate antigen has been identified for it. No per-base quality is available; no much larger clone lies one base away.

The CDR3 runs 14 residues from the cysteine to the phenylalanine. Only the CDR3 part of the read is kept: 42 bases, read in frame from the first base. The germline V gene (reference sequence) provides CDR1 LGHDT and CDR2 YNNKEL. V drops 2 bases and J drops 3 bases, leaving 10 bases in between. This receptor was identified in an elderly woman with acute or convalescent COVID-19. The sample comprised peripheral blood. The V and J genes are TRBV3-1 (or the pseudogene TRBV3-2) and TRBJ1-1; TRBD1 is a weak D gene call, 5 bases matching. The CDR3 protein sequence reads: CASSQRGSYTEAFF. The DNA reads as follows: TGTGCCAGCAGCCAAAGGGGCAGCTACACTGAAGCTTTCTTT.